These 28 T cell receptor beta chains were sequenced from one sample in a study of blood T cell repertoires in COVID-19. Sequenced by immunoSEQ multiplex PCR; TCRdb stores in-frame clones only, minus some. Found here are approximately 490,000 clones, roughly 87% of them singletons; the top ten hold under 0.85%. Sequenced sample: PBMCs or T cells enriched from blood (not recorded which). All receptors derive from a woman between 18 and 29 years old who had recovered from COVID-19.

V gene TRBV5-1 combines with J gene TRBJ2-6; a possible D gene is TRBD1 (5 bases). Trimming took 4 bases from V and 0 from J, leaving 11 bases between them. Germline loops: CDR1 SGHRS, CDR2 YFSETQ. This CDR3 is 16 amino acids long. The CDR3: CASSPGHFSGANVLTF. CDR3 nucleotide sequence: TGCGCCAGCAGCCCCGGACATTTCTCTGGGGCCAACGTCCTGACTTTC.

This chain links TRBV7-3 with TRBJ2-5, with 7 bases fitting TRBD2. Per the germline V gene, CDR1 is SGHTA and CDR2 is FQGTGA. V shed 3 bases, J shed 2 bases, and the junction held 3 bases outside the gene matches. The CDR3 is 14 amino acids. The CDR3 loop reads CASSFMGGQETQYF. CDR3 nucleotide sequence: TGTGCCAGCAGCTTTATGGGGGGGCAAGAGACCCAGTACTTC.

In DNA, the CDR3 is TGTGCCAGCAGCTCATCCGAGTCGGGGGGCAATGAGCAGTTCTTC. Its translation is CASSSSESGGNEQFF. The rearrangement links TRBV7-9 to TRBJ2-1; 7 bases map to TRBD2. The CDR3 is 15 residues long. The trim removed 4 bases at V and 6 bases at J, leaving 9 bases unmatched. Germline V lookup: CDR1 SEHNR, CDR2 FQNEAQ (reference sequence). Together with reference TRBV7-9 and TRBJ2-1, the CDR3 gives the full variable domain: DTGVSQNPRHKITKRGQNVTFRCDPISEHNRLYWYRQTLGQGPEFLTYFQNEAQLEKSRLLSDRFSAERPKGSFSTLEIQRTEQGDSAMYLCASSSSESGGNEQFFGPGTRLTVL.

This clone was seen only a few times. The chain is built from TRBV29-1 and TRBJ1-5, with 9 bases matching TRBD1. This CDR3 is 14 amino acids long. The junction had 6 bases not matched to a gene; V was cut back by 5 bases and J by 4 bases. Looked up from germline, CDR1 is SQVTM and CDR2 is ANQGSEA. In DNA, the CDR3 is TGCAGCGTTCGTGGACAGGGGACAAATCAGCCCCAGCATTTT. Translating gives CSVRGQGTNQPQHF.

This clone was counted once. The J gene is TRBJ2-5, the V gene TRBV7-2; TRBD2 matches at 8 bases. In germline, CDR1 is SGHTA, CDR2 FQGNSA. CDR3 length: 18 residues. Losses at the gene ends were 1 base for V and 5 bases for J; bases not matched to a gene: 15. CDR3 residues: CASSLGLGSGVRGETQYF. DNA for the CDR3: TGTGCCAGCAGCTTAGGGTTGGGTAGCGGGGTCCGCGGGGAGACCCAGTACTTC.

This clone appeared a single time. V usage is TRBV4-2 and J usage is TRBJ1-1; D gene uncertain. Germline CDR1 LGHNA, CDR2 YNFKEQ. This CDR3 contains 18 residues. Trimming stripped 0 bases from V and 13 bases from J, with 30 bases between. CDR3 DNA: TGTGCCAGCAGCCAAGAAAATCCGTTTAAGGCGGTGACGTCCCCCTATTTCTTT. Translated: CASSQENPFKAVTSPYFF.

The rearrangement joins TRBV5-1 to TRBJ2-7; TRBD1 agrees at 7 bases. The CDR3 spans 15 residues. The ends lost 2 bases at V and 4 bases at J; junction bases unmatched: 9. Germline V gives CDR1 SGHRS, CDR2 YFSETQ. The CDR3 here is CASSFSRTGDYEQYF. CDR3 DNA sequence: TGCGCCAGCAGCTTTAGTCGGACAGGCGATTACGAGCAGTACTTC.

This chain links TRBV4-1 with TRBJ1-4; D ambiguous. The V gene's germline CDR1 is MGHRA and CDR2 YSYEKL. Between the trimmed V and J ends, which lost 5 bases and 8 bases, there was a span of 12 bases. The CDR3 loop spans 13 amino acids. In nucleotides, the CDR3 is TGCGCCAGCAGCATAGTCCCGGGAGAAAAACTGTTTTTT. Its translation: CASSIVPGEKLFF.

The sample holds a few counts of this clone. The V gene is TRBV2, the J gene TRBJ2-3; D is uncertain. The CDR3 is made up of 14 amino acids. CDR1 is SNHLY, CDR2 FYNNEI, per germline. Trimming stripped 6 bases from V and 6 bases from J, with 16 bases between. As DNA, the CDR3 is TGTGCCAGCAGGGCTACAGCCTCCCGGGATACGCAGTATTTT. Translating gives CASRATASRDTQYF.

The V gene is TRBV6-5, the J gene TRBJ2-7, with a possible D match to TRBD2 (5 bases). V was pared by 8 bases and J by 0 bases, with 14 bases between. The CDR3 consists of 14 residues. The germline gives CDR1 MNHEY, CDR2 SVGAGI. CDR3 sequence reads: CASWRGPGSYEQYF. The DNA of the CDR3 is TGTGCCAGCTGGAGAGGGCCCGGCTCCTACGAGCAGTACTTC.

Only one count was recorded for this clone. This chain joins TRBV30 and TRBJ1-1, with 7 bases identical to TRBD1. The V gene's germline CDR1 is GTSNPN and CDR2 SVGIG (reference sequence). The junction had 6 bases not matched to a gene; V was cut back by 0 bases and J by 2 bases. CDR3 length: 15 amino acids. DNA for the CDR3: TGTGCCTGGAGTGTCACAGGGGTTGGCAACACTGAAGCTTTCTTT. It encodes CAWSVTGVGNTEAFF.

This CDR3 reads CASSPRREGNTEAFF. The DNA of the CDR3 is TGTGCCAGCTCACCCAGGAGGGAAGGGAACACTGAAGCTTTCTTT. This rearrangement joins TRBV18 to TRBJ1-1; no clear D. Trimming shortened V by 3 bases and J by 1 base, and 12 bases separated the two germline ends. CDR1 is KGHSH and CDR2 is LQKENI in the germline V gene. This CDR3 contains 15 residues.

The chain combines TRBV7-2 with TRBJ1-1; weak D call: TRBD1 (6 bases). Germline lookup yields CDR1 SGHTA and CDR2 FQGNSA. V lost 8 bases to trimming and J lost 0 bases, with 16 bases between them. CDR3 length: 15 residues. The CDR3 sequence: CASSLWGGLNTEAFF. In DNA form, the CDR3 reads TGTGCCAGCTCCCTCTGGGGGGGGCTGAACACTGAAGCTTTCTTT.

The J gene is TRBJ1-2, the V gene TRBV29-1, with TRBD1 matching 7 bases. V dropped 6 bases and J dropped 0; count of bases not matched to a gene: 7. The CDR3 covers 14 residues. Germline lookup yields CDR1 SQVTM and CDR2 ANQGSEA. CDR3 nucleotides: TGCAGCGTCTCTAGAGGGGGCGCTAACTATGGCTACACCTTC. It is translated as CSVSRGGANYGYTF.

The chain links TRBV18 to TRBJ1-1; weak D call: TRBD1 (5 bases). The CDR3 runs to 17 residues. The germline V and J ends were trimmed by 3 bases and 4 bases, with 21 bases remaining between them. Germline CDR1 reads KGHSH; CDR2 reads LQKENI. The CDR3 DNA reads TGTGCCAGCTCACCCCAACCTGGGGCGGCAGACGGCACTGAAGCTTTCTTT. It is translated as CASSPQPGAADGTEAFF.

V gene TRBV28 combines with J gene TRBJ2-2; D might be TRBD2 (5 bases). There are 16 residues in the CDR3. The V gene's germline CDR1 is MDHEN and CDR2 SYDVKM. Between the trimmed V and J ends, which lost 6 bases and 4 bases, there was a span of 18 bases. CDR3 nucleotides: TGTGCCAGCAGCTCCCCCCCCGCCGCGGGCACCGGGGAGCTGTTTTTT. Protein sequence: CASSSPPAAGTGELFF.

The gene calls are TRBV5-5 and TRBJ2-3; no clear D. CDR3 size: 13 residues. CDR1 is SGHKS and CDR2 is YYEKEE in the germline V gene (reference sequence). Trimming took off 10 bases at V and 0 bases at J, with 12 bases between the two ends. The CDR3 nucleotides read TGTGCCCAGATGACAAGTAGCACAGATACGCAGTATTTT. Protein sequence: CAQMTSSTDTQYF.

The V gene is TRBV4-1, the J gene TRBJ2-6; a weak D match, TRBD1 (5 bases). The germline CDR1 and CDR2 sequences are MGHRA and YSYEKL. V gave up 6 bases and J gave up 0 bases, with 9 bases separating them. The CDR3 contains 15 residues. The CDR3 reads CASRRTNSGANVLTF. The CDR3 region has the DNA TGCGCCAGCAGGCGGACAAACTCTGGGGCCAACGTCCTGACTTTC.

The V gene is TRBV6-5, the J gene TRBJ2-7; D gene uncertain. This CDR3 spans 11 amino acids. Germline V gene lookup returns CDR1 MNHEY and CDR2 SVGAGI. V lost 5 bases and J 7 bases, leaving 9 bases between the germline ends. This chain's CDR3 is CASSRQQEQYF. Written as DNA, the CDR3 is TGTGCCAGCAGTCGTCAACAAGAGCAGTACTTC.

CDR3 region: CASSQGTAGGRNEQFF. For the CDR3, the DNA is TGTGCCAGCAGCCAAGGTACAGCGGGGGGGCGAAATGAGCAGTTCTTC. This chain links TRBV4-2 with TRBJ2-1, with 10 bases lining up with TRBD2. Germline CDR1 reads LGHNA; CDR2 reads YNFKEQ. Trimming cost V 1 base and J 7 bases; bases outside gene matches: 7. The CDR3 is made up of 16 amino acids.

This sequence joins TRBV4-1 and TRBJ1-6; D gene uncertain. The V gene's germline CDR1 is MGHRA and CDR2 YSYEKL. Trimming pared 1 base from V and 7 bases from J, leaving 11 bases between. The CDR3 totals 15 residues. DNA for the CDR3: TGCGCCAGCAGCCAAGCCCTCTCGGGAAATTCACCCCTCCACTTT. It specifies CASSQALSGNSPLHF.

The genes are TRBV3-1 (or the pseudogene TRBV3-2) and TRBJ1-2; weak D call: TRBD1 (5 bases). CDR1 LGHDT and CDR2 YNNKEL come from the germline V gene (reference sequence). The CDR3 spans 13 residues. The V end lost 7 bases, the J end lost 6 bases, and 15 bases lay between the germline ends. This CDR3 is CASMGPRSNGYTF. CDR3 sequence (DNA): TGTGCCAGCATGGGGCCCCGCAGTAATGGCTACACCTTC.

In its sample, this clone was seen a few times. V gene TRBV6-5 combines with J gene TRBJ1-5, with D perhaps TRBD1 (5 bases). V shed 6 bases and J shed 0 bases, with 9 bases lying between them. CDR3 length: 14 amino acids. Per the germline V gene, CDR1 is MNHEY and CDR2 is SVGAGI. The CDR3 loop reads CASRDSDSNQPQHF. The CDR3 DNA follows: TGTGCCAGCAGAGACAGCGATAGCAATCAGCCCCAGCATTTT.

The chain couples TRBV6-5 to TRBJ1-1, with 7 bases matching TRBD1. CDR3 length equals 14 residues. V gave up 4 bases and J gave up 6 bases; unmatched junction bases: 8. Germline V lookup: CDR1 MNHEY, CDR2 SVGAGI. CDR3 DNA sequence: TGTGCCAGCAGTTGGACAGGCGAAGGTTCTGAAGCTTTCTTT. This encodes CASSWTGEGSEAFF.

The rearrangement uses TRBV19 and TRBJ1-2; 9 nucleotides match TRBD1. The CDR3 is made up of 15 amino acids. V shed 9 bases and J 5 bases; nucleotides not matched to a gene: 13. In germline, CDR1 is LNHDA, CDR2 SQIVND (reference sequence). CDR3: CASRPKNDRGYGYTF. The CDR3 DNA reads TGTGCCAGCCGTCCAAAAAACGACAGGGGGTATGGCTACACCTTC.

This clone turned up a few times. The V and J genes are TRBV2 and TRBJ2-1, with D possibly TRBD1 on 5 matching bases. The CDR3 length is 14 residues. The V end lost 8 bases, the J end lost 5 bases, and 16 bases lay between the germline ends. Germline-derived CDR1 and CDR2 are SNHLY and FYNNEI. The CDR3 region is CASPKAGRNNEQFF. The CDR3 nucleotides read TGTGCCAGCCCGAAGGCAGGGCGGAACAATGAGCAGTTCTTC.

The DNA of the CDR3 is TGTGCCAGCAGGTGGGGGGAAGCGGTAGAAAAACTGTTTTTT. It specifies CASRWGEAVEKLFF. The chain couples TRBV28 to TRBJ1-4; TRBD1 is a possible D gene (5 bases). The CDR3 runs 14 residues. Germline V gene sequence: CDR1 MDHEN, CDR2 SYDVKM. V was cut by 6 bases and J by 8 bases, with 16 bases left in between.

The chain links TRBV2 to TRBJ1-2, with D possibly being TRBD1 (5 bases). The CDR3 has 17 residues. With 6 bases removed from V and 5 bases from J, the gap between germline ends came to 25 bases. Germline V gives CDR1 SNHLY, CDR2 FYNNEI. The CDR3 bases are TGTGCCAGCAGGGGGACTCTGGACGACCCCTTAGGGTATGGCTACACCTTC. Its translation is CASRGTLDDPLGYGYTF.